This is a list of T cell receptor beta chains from one sample in a study of T cell responses to AZD1222 COVID-19 vaccine. Only in-frame clones appear in the TCRdb table, and some are missing; sequencing was by immunoSEQ multiplex PCR. The sample has roughly 150,000 clones, around 94% seen once; the top ten hold approximately 9%. The sequencing used peripheral blood, collected 28 days after the second AZD1222 dose. The receptors were sampled from an adult who received the AZD1222 COVID-19 vaccine. CDR3s include the opening cysteine and the closing phenylalanine or tryptophan. D genes are given only for firm matches. Clone sizes are given selectively: once, few, many, or a class where the clone is expanded.

J gene: TRBJ1-5
V gene: TRBV7-6
D gene: TRBD1
clone size: NA
CDR3 DNA: TGTGCCAGCAGCCAAGGACAGGGGGCGAGTCAGCCCCAGCATTTT
CDR3 protein: CASSQGQGASQPQHF

J gene: TRBJ1-5
V gene: TRBV7-2
D gene: NA
clone size: NA
CDR3 DNA: TGTGCCAGCAGCCCCCGCGTAACGGGGCAGCCCCAGCATTTT
CDR3 protein: CASSPRVTGQPQHF

J gene: TRBJ2-2
V gene: TRBV9
D gene: NA
clone size: once
CDR3 DNA: TGTGCCAGCAGCCCGGTTTCGGCTTCCGGGGAGCTGTTTTTT
CDR3 protein: CASSPVSASGELFF

J gene: TRBJ2-6
V gene: TRBV12-5
D gene: NA
clone size: NA
CDR3 DNA: TGTGCTAGTGGTTTGGTACTCTCCGGACAGATCTCTGGGGCCAACGTCCTGACTTTC
CDR3 protein: CASGLVLSGQISGANVLTF

J gene: TRBJ2-2
V gene: TRBV7-6
D gene: NA
clone size: NA
CDR3 DNA: TGTGCCACCTCAGGCGGGATAACCGGGGAGCTGTTTTTT
CDR3 protein: CATSGGITGELFF

J gene: TRBJ2-1
V gene: TRBV19
D gene: NA
clone size: NA
CDR3 DNA: TGTGCCAGTAGTACCCGTCAGCGCTACAATGAGCAGTTCTTC
CDR3 protein: CASSTRQRYNEQFF

J gene: TRBJ1-4
V gene: TRBV7-2
D gene: NA
clone size: NA
CDR3 DNA: TGTGCCAGCAGCTTATATGTTTGGGATGAAAAACTGTTTTTT
CDR3 protein: CASSLYVWDEKLFF

J gene: TRBJ1-1
V gene: TRBV9
D gene: NA
clone size: NA
CDR3 DNA: TGTGCCAGCACCCGCTGGGGGCAGGGCGACACTGAAGCTTTCTTT
CDR3 protein: CASTRWGQGDTEAFF

J gene: TRBJ2-1
V gene: TRBV10-1
D gene: TRBD2
clone size: many
CDR3 DNA: TGCGCCAGCAGTGAACCGGGACTAGGTATTGATGAGCAGTTCTTC
CDR3 protein: CASSEPGLGIDEQFF

J gene: TRBJ1-1
V gene: TRBV4-2
D gene: NA
clone size: NA
CDR3 DNA: TGTGCCAGCAGCCAAGATCTCGGGGATCGAACTGAAGCTTTCTTT
CDR3 protein: CASSQDLGDRTEAFF

J gene: TRBJ1-2
V gene: TRBV5-6
D gene: NA
clone size: NA
CDR3 DNA: TGTGCCAGCAGCTCAGACGGAGGCTATGGCTACACCTTC
CDR3 protein: CASSSDGGYGYTF

J gene: TRBJ1-3
V gene: TRBV12-2
D gene: NA
clone size: NA
CDR3 DNA: TGTGCAAGTCGCTGTCAGGGTCCCTCTGGAAACACCATATATTTT
CDR3 protein: CASRCQGPSGNTIYF

J gene: TRBJ2-3
V gene: TRBV7-9
D gene: NA
clone size: NA
CDR3 DNA: TGTGCCAGCAGCTTAGCACAGGCCGCGCCCACAGATACGCAGTATTTT
CDR3 protein: CASSLAQAAPTDTQYF

J gene: TRBJ1-1
V gene: TRBV2
D gene: NA
clone size: NA
CDR3 DNA: TGTGCCAGCAGTGTAGAAGGGTTGCACACTGAAGCTTTCTTT
CDR3 protein: CASSVEGLHTEAFF

J gene: TRBJ1-1
V gene: TRBV30
D gene: TRBD1
clone size: NA
CDR3 DNA: TGTGCCTGGAGCCCCGACAGGGGAGTGGTGAACACTGAAGCTTTCTTT
CDR3 protein: CAWSPDRGVVNTEAFF

J gene: TRBJ1-2
V gene: TRBV4-3
D gene: NA
clone size: NA
CDR3 DNA: TGCGCCAGCAGCCCTCAGACAGGACCTATTACCTATGGCTACACCTTC
CDR3 protein: CASSPQTGPITYGYTF

J gene: TRBJ1-1
V gene: TRBV28
D gene: NA
clone size: NA
CDR3 DNA: TGTGCCAGCAGTCGCCGGGGGAACACTGAAGCTTTCTTT
CDR3 protein: CASSRRGNTEAFF

J gene: TRBJ1-1
V gene: TRBV19
D gene: NA
clone size: NA
CDR3 DNA: TGTGCCAGTACCATGGGCGGGGGCCCCAACACTGAAGCTTTCTTT
CDR3 protein: CASTMGGGPNTEAFF

J gene: TRBJ2-4
V gene: TRBV28
D gene: NA
clone size: NA
CDR3 DNA: TGTGCCAGCAGACCCGTAACAGGGGGGGGGAACCGAGTTGCCAAAAACATTCAGTACTTC
CDR3 protein: CASRPVTGGGNRVAKNIQYF

J gene: TRBJ1-3
V gene: TRBV25-1
D gene: NA
clone size: NA
CDR3 DNA: TGTGCCAGCAGTGAATATACTCAATCTGGAAACACCATATATTTT
CDR3 protein: CASSEYTQSGNTIYF

J gene: TRBJ1-1
V gene: TRBV7-9
D gene: NA
clone size: NA
CDR3 DNA: TGTGCCAGCAAAGGGCTGATGAACACTGAAGCTTTCTTT
CDR3 protein: CASKGLMNTEAFF

J gene: TRBJ1-1
V gene: TRBV19
D gene: TRBD1
clone size: NA
CDR3 DNA: TGTGCCAGTAGGAAGGACAGGGGGCGAGGAGGCACTGAAGCTTTCTTT
CDR3 protein: CASRKDRGRGGTEAFF

J gene: TRBJ2-3
V gene: TRBV9
D gene: NA
clone size: NA
CDR3 DNA: TGTGCCAGCAGCCTTCGGACAGAAACAGATACGCAGTATTTT
CDR3 protein: CASSLRTETDTQYF

J gene: TRBJ2-1
V gene: TRBV18
D gene: NA
clone size: once
CDR3 DNA: TGTGCCAGCTCATTCACTCCATGGGTCGGAGTTGAGCAGTTCTTC
CDR3 protein: CASSFTPWVGVEQFF

J gene: TRBJ1-2
V gene: TRBV30
D gene: NA
clone size: NA
CDR3 DNA: TGTGCCTGGAGTGTAGGCTATGGCTACACCTTC
CDR3 protein: CAWSVGYGYTF

J gene: TRBJ1-2
V gene: TRBV7-3
D gene: NA
clone size: NA
CDR3 DNA: TGTGCCAGCAGACCCGACAGCCAGGCTAACTATGGCTACACCTTC
CDR3 protein: CASRPDSQANYGYTF

J gene: TRBJ1-2
V gene: TRBV15
D gene: NA
clone size: NA
CDR3 DNA: TGTGCCACCAGCGGCGGCAGTGCTAACTATGGCTACACCTTC
CDR3 protein: CATSGGSANYGYTF

J gene: TRBJ1-1
V gene: TRBV28
D gene: TRBD1
clone size: NA
CDR3 DNA: TGTGCCAGCAGTTTGAGAACAGGGGCGAGGAACACTGAAGCTTTCTTT
CDR3 protein: CASSLRTGARNTEAFF

J gene: TRBJ1-1
V gene: TRBV3-1/TRBV3-2
D gene: NA
clone size: NA
CDR3 DNA: TGTGCCAGCAGCCAAGAAGGAAGGCAGAGGGTCGCTGAAGCTTTCTTT
CDR3 protein: CASSQEGRQRVAEAFF

J gene: TRBJ2-7
V gene: TRBV30
D gene: NA
clone size: NA
CDR3 DNA: TGTGCCTGGAGTCGAGGGACCTACGAGCAGTACTTC
CDR3 protein: CAWSRGTYEQYF

J gene: TRBJ1-1
V gene: TRBV10-3
D gene: NA
clone size: NA
CDR3 DNA: TGTGCCATCCGAGGGCAGTTGAACACTGAAGCTTTCTTT
CDR3 protein: CAIRGQLNTEAFF

J gene: TRBJ1-2
V gene: TRBV7-2
D gene: TRBD1
clone size: NA
CDR3 DNA: TGTGCCAGCAGCTCCGGGACAGGGGGCAACTATGGCTACACCTTC
CDR3 protein: CASSSGTGGNYGYTF

J gene: TRBJ2-7
V gene: TRBV12-5
D gene: TRBD2
clone size: NA
CDR3 DNA: TGTGCTAGTGGCTCGACCGGACTAGCGGGTTCCTACGAGCAGTACTTC
CDR3 protein: CASGSTGLAGSYEQYF

J gene: TRBJ2-3
V gene: TRBV6-1
D gene: TRBD2
clone size: once
CDR3 DNA: TGTGCCAGCAGTGATGTCTGGGGGGGACTAGCGGGGGCCACAGATACGCAGTATTTT
CDR3 protein: CASSDVWGGLAGATDTQYF

J gene: TRBJ1-5
V gene: TRBV28
D gene: NA
clone size: once
CDR3 DNA: TGTGCCAGCACCCCCGGGAGTTCCGATCAGCCCCAGCATTTT
CDR3 protein: CASTPGSSDQPQHF

J gene: TRBJ2-5
V gene: TRBV7-2
D gene: NA
clone size: NA
CDR3 DNA: TGTGCCAGCAGCTTAGGACAGAAAGAGACCCAGTACTTC
CDR3 protein: CASSLGQKETQYF

J gene: TRBJ1-2
V gene: TRBV25-1
D gene: TRBD1
clone size: NA
CDR3 DNA: TGTGCCAGCAGTGGGTGGACAGGAGAGTTTAACTATGGCTACACCTTC
CDR3 protein: CASSGWTGEFNYGYTF

J gene: TRBJ1-2
V gene: TRBV30
D gene: TRBD1
clone size: NA
CDR3 DNA: TGTGCCTGGACCCACCGGGACAGAGAAGTCTATGGCTACACCTTC
CDR3 protein: CAWTHRDREVYGYTF

J gene: TRBJ1-3
V gene: TRBV19
D gene: NA
clone size: NA
CDR3 DNA: TGTGCCAGTAGTTTCTCCAGGGAGGAAGGAAACACCATATATTTT
CDR3 protein: CASSFSREEGNTIYF

J gene: TRBJ1-2
V gene: TRBV7-2
D gene: NA
clone size: NA
CDR3 DNA: TGTGCCAGCAGCTTAGTTTTTGGAGACCCCTATGGCTACACCTTC
CDR3 protein: CASSLVFGDPYGYTF

J gene: TRBJ1-2
V gene: TRBV6-5
D gene: NA
clone size: NA
CDR3 DNA: TGTGCCAGCAGTTACTCCCCCAGAGATAACTATGGCTACACCTTC
CDR3 protein: CASSYSPRDNYGYTF

J gene: TRBJ1-1
V gene: TRBV19
D gene: TRBD1
clone size: NA
CDR3 DNA: TGTGCCAGTAGTCTTTACAGGGGGCTTCCTAACACTGAAGCTTTCTTT
CDR3 protein: CASSLYRGLPNTEAFF